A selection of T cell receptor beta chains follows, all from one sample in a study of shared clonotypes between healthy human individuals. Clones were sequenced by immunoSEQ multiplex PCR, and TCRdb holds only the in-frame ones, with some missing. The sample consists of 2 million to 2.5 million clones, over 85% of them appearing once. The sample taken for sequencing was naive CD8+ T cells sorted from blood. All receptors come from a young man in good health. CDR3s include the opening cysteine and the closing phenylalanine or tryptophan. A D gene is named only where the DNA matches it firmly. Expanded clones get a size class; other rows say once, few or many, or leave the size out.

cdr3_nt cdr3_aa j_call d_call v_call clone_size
TGTGCCAGCAGCCGGACTAGCGGGGGGAACAATGAGCAGTTCTTC CASSRTSGGNNEQFF TRBJ2-1 TRBD2 TRBV7-9 NA
TGTGCCAGCAGTGAAGCAAGTGGGGCGGTGAGTCAAGAGACCCAGTACTTC CASSEASGAVSQETQYF TRBJ2-5 NA TRBV6-1 NA
TGTGCCAGCAGTGAACTCCCCCAGGAAGAAGCTTTCTTT CASSELPQEEAFF TRBJ1-1 NA TRBV2 NA
TGTGCCAGCAGTTACTCGAGGGGTTACACTGAAGCTTTCTTT CASSYSRGYTEAFF TRBJ1-1 NA TRBV6-5 once
TGTGCCAGCAGCACGTCGTCGGGTGGAGAGACCCAGTACTTC CASSTSSGGETQYF TRBJ2-5 NA TRBV13 NA
TGTGCCAGCAGCTTAGTTGGGTTAGGCGGCCTAGAGAGGTCCTACGAGCAGTACTTC CASSLVGLGGLERSYEQYF TRBJ2-7 NA TRBV7-9 NA
TGTGCCAGCAGCCCCAGCCAGCATAGCGGAGCCTACGAGCAGTACTTC CASSPSQHSGAYEQYF TRBJ2-7 NA TRBV9 NA
TGTGCCAGCAGCTTAGGTGGTTCCGGGGCAGGAACTGAAGCTTTCTTT CASSLGGSGAGTEAFF TRBJ1-1 NA TRBV7-8 NA
TGTGCCAGTAGTATAAGCTACGCCCTTGCGGGCACTGAAGCTTTCTTT CASSISYALAGTEAFF TRBJ1-1 NA TRBV19 once
TGTGCCAGCTCACCACTCAATCGAGGTGGAAACACCATATATTTT CASSPLNRGGNTIYF TRBJ1-3 NA TRBV18 NA
TGTGCCAGCAGCTTGCTGGGTTGGGAGCAGTACTTC CASSLLGWEQYF TRBJ2-7 NA TRBV5-6 NA
TGTGCCAGCAGTTTTGGAGGGATCGGCAATCAGCCCCAGCATTTT CASSFGGIGNQPQHF TRBJ1-5 NA TRBV27 NA
TGTGCCAGCAGCGTAGCGGGGACAGGGCTTAGTATGGGCTACACCTTC CASSVAGTGLSMGYTF TRBJ1-2 TRBD1 TRBV9 NA
TGCGCCAGCAGCTTGGGCGGGAGCACAGATACGCAGTATTTT CASSLGGSTDTQYF TRBJ2-3 NA TRBV5-1 few
TGTGCCAGCAGTCTAGCGGGGGGGATTCAAGAGACCCAGTACTTC CASSLAGGIQETQYF TRBJ2-5 TRBD2 TRBV6-5 NA
TGTGCCAGTAGTCTGAACGGAGAGACCGAGCAGTACTTC CASSLNGETEQYF TRBJ2-7 NA TRBV19 NA
TGTGCCAGCTCACAGGACGGTTCACCCCTCCACTTT CASSQDGSPLHF TRBJ1-6 NA TRBV28 NA